The rows below give T cell receptor beta chains drawn from one sample of a study of cytomegalovirus exposure and HLA in healthy donors. Profiled with immunoSEQ multiplex PCR; TCRdb holds only in-frame clones, not every one. The data show tens of thousands of clones, roughly two thirds seen once. Sequenced input: PBMCs. The source is a man in his forties in good health and CMV-seropositive. Each CDR3 is given with its conserved first and last residue.

TRBV5-6	TRBJ2-7	17	CASSAGAGVLVSGEQYF
TRBV7-6	TRBJ2-1	16	CASSLDRSSSYNEQFF
TRBV7-3	TRBJ2-1	17	CASSLKDRGSYYNEQFF
TRBV7-9	TRBJ2-3	15	CSSSLVPGNTDTQYF
TRBV29-1	TRBJ2-7	12	CSTSRDSGEQYF
TRBV7-8	TRBJ2-5	16	CASSQTASGFGETQYF
TRBV18	TRBJ2-2	14	CASSPPIFPGELFF
TRBV6-6	TRBJ1-2	15	CASSYGRRADYGYTF
TRBV11-1	TRBJ2-5	14	CASRDAGTAETQYF
TRBV27	TRBJ1-6	17	CASSLMGQGSYNSPLHF
TRBV5-1	TRBJ2-1	20	CASSLVQDGTSGRSYNEQFF
TRBV5-6	TRBJ2-5	13	CASRRARGETQYF
TRBV9	TRBJ1-2	14	CASSVDQGHYGYTF
TRBV9	TRBJ2-2	16	CASSKRPAGGTGELFF
TRBV4-3	TRBJ2-3	16	CASSRKRGGSTDTQYF
TRBV7-9	TRBJ2-1	16	CASSLALRGRDNEQFF
TRBV2	.	17	CASTPGQGAQISYEQYF
TRBV4-1	TRBJ2-5	17	CASSQDLVRAMLETQYF
TRBV5-1	.	14	CASSSTSSGYEQYF
TRBV2	TRBJ2-5	14	CASSGSWRQETQYF